This T cell receptor beta chain was found in a study of T cell repertoires in cytomegalovirus infection. Study-level background: In public TCR beta signatures, there were indications of both CMV infection and matching HLA type.

To note about this clonotype: One end of the junction fails to match germline, which may point to a read error.

Germline CDR1 and CDR2: SGHVS and FQNEAQ. The CDR3 contains 13 residues. A single record per CDR3 protein comes from TCRdb applying MiXCR to the reads. The table shows nearly 450,000 distinct CDR3 sequences, with approximately 30% occurring only once. Sequenced material: PBMCs. The V and J genes are TRBV7-8 and TRBJ1-1; 7 bases are a match to TRBD1. This TCR came from a human donor in good health (CMV status not recorded). Some clones in this sample may be carry-over from other donors' samples. CDR3 protein: CASSLYRGPESVF. As DNA, the CDR3 is TGTGCCAGCAGCTTGTACAGGGGACCTGAATCTGTCTTT.